What follows is one T cell receptor (beta chain) and its context. The antigen is undetermined. This entry belongs to a study of cytomegalovirus exposure and HLA in healthy donors. Regarding the study as a whole: For most subjects, TCR beta sequences were reported to predict HLA-A and HLA-B alleles with accuracy. Immune exposure data for these donors was limited to CMV serostatus. Follow-up analysis found HLA locus-dependent TCR association rates, highest for DRB1 and lowest for HLA-C. Most TCR sequences were uncommon, yet certain public TCRs appeared in many donors.

This CDR3 has 16 residues. V was clipped by 7 bases and J by 4 bases, with 20 bases between them. Looked up from germline, CDR1 is MDHEN and CDR2 is SYDVKM. With 60 Vbeta and 13 Jbeta primers, the PCR was carried out. Sequenced by immunoSEQ multiplex PCR; TCRdb stores in-frame clones only, minus some. Counted here are 150,000 to 200,000 clones, under 85% occurring once; the ten biggest clones make up about 4%. Sequenced input: PBMCs. This TCR was recovered from a man in his forties or fifties in good health and CMV-seropositive. This chain connects TRBV28 to TRBJ1-5; D is perhaps TRBD1 (6 bases). CDR3 sequence: CASTVGGADSNQPQHF. CDR3 DNA: TGTGCCAGCACCGTGGGGGGGGCCGACTCGAATCAGCCCCAGCATTTT.